This TCR beta chain was sequenced in a study of T cells expressing NK-cell markers. The CDR3 loop spans 15 amino acids. Germline loops: CDR1 LGHDT, CDR2 YNNKEL (reference sequence). TCRdb reprocessed the 5' RACE reads and reports one entry per CDR3 protein, with no DNA. Recorded here are approximately 440,000 distinct CDR3 sequences; the top ten clones represent roughly 1.4%. Specimen: blood T cells: a sorted CD56 or NKG2C T cell subset, CD4+ or CD8+ T cells, or bulk PBMC T cells (not recorded which). The J gene is TRBJ2-3, the V gene TRBV3-1. The receptor was derived from a woman aged 50 to 60 in good health. CDR3 amino acids: CASSQDGHETDTQYF.